This TCR beta chain was sequenced in a study of T cell responses to AZD1222 COVID-19 vaccine. Across the whole study: Second-dose groups at about 4 or about 12 weeks were pooled.

Study results and caveats: Donors were largely white British and mainly female; clonal diversity was possibly underestimated. Increases in Spike-specific TCR breadth and depth were seen after two AZD1222 doses.

V dropped 1 base and J dropped 7 bases, with 16 bases sitting between them. The CDR3 spans 15 residues. The germline V gene has CDR1 LGHDT and CDR2 YNNKEL (reference sequence). Profiling relied on immunoSEQ multiplex PCR, and the TCRdb table lists in-frame clones only, not all of them. The sample has 100,000 or so clones; around 87% are singletons. With respect to this clone: What it binds is unknown.

Sequencing used peripheral blood, obtained on day 0 of AZD1222 vaccination. The chain is built from TRBV3-1 (or the pseudogene TRBV3-2) and TRBJ1-2, with D perhaps TRBD1 (5 bases). The clonotype was recovered from an adult in good health. This chain's CDR3 is CASSQGFEGISGYTF. CDR3 nucleotides: TGTGCCAGCAGCCAAGGTTTTGAGGGGATCAGTGGCTACACCTTC.